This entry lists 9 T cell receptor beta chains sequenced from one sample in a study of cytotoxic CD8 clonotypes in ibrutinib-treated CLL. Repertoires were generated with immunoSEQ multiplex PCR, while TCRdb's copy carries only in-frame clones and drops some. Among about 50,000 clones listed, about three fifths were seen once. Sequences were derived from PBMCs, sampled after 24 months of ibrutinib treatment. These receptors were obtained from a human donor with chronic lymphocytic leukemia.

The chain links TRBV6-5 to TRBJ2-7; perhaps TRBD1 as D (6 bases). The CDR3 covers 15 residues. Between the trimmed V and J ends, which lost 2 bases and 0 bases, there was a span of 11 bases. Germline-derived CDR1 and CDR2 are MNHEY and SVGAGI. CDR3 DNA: TGTGCCAGCAGTTACACGACAGGCTTCTCCTACGAGCAGTACTTC. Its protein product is CASSYTTGFSYEQYF.

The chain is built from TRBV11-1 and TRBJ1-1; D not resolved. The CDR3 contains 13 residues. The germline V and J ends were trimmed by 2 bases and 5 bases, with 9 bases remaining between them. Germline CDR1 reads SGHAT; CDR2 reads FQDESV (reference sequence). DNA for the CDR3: TGTGCCAGCAGCTTAACGCAGAGGACTGAAGCTTTCTTT. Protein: CASSLTQRTEAFF. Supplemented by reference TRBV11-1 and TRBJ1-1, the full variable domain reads EAEVAQSPRYKITEKSQAVAFWCDPISGHATLYWYRQILGQGPELLVQFQDESVVDDSQLPKDRFSAERLKGVDSTLKIQPAELGDSAMYLCASSLTQRTEAFFGQGTRLTVV.

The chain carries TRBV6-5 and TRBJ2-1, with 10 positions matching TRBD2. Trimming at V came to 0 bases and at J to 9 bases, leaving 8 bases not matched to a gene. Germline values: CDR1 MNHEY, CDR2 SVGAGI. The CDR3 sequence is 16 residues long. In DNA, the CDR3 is TGTGCCAGCAGTTACTCCGCCCAGCGGGGGGGAGGTGAGCAGTTCTTC. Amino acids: CASSYSAQRGGGEQFF.

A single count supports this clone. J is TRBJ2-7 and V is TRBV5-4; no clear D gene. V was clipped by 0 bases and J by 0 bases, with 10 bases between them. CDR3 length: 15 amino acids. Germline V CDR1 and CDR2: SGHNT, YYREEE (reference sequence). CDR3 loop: CASSLDERTSYEQYF. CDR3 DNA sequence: TGTGCCAGCAGCTTGGACGAGCGCACCTCCTACGAGCAGTACTTC.

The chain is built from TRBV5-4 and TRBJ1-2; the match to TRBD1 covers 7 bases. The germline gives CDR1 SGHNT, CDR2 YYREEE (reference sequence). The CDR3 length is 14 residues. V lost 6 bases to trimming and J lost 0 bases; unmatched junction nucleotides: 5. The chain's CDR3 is CASTRDRANYGYTF. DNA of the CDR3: TGTGCCAGCACCCGGGACAGAGCTAACTATGGCTACACCTTC.

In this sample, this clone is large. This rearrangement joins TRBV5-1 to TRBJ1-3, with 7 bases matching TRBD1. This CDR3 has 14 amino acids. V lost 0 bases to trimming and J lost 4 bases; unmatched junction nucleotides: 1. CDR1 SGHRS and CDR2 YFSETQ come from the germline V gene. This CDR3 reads CASSLGGQGNTIYF. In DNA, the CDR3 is TGCGCCAGCAGCTTGGGGGGACAGGGAAACACCATATATTTT.

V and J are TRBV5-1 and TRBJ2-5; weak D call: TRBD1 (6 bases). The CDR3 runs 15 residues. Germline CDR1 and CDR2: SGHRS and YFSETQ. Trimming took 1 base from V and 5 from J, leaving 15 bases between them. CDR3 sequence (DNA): TGCGCCAGCAGCTTGCAACTGGGGGCGCGTGAGACCCAGTACTTC. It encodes CASSLQLGARETQYF.

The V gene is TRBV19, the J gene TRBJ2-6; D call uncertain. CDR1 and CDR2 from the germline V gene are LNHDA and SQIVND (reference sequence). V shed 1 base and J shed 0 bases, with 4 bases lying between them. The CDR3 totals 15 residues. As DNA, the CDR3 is TGTGCCAGTAGTATAGCTAGCTCTGGGGCCAACGTCCTGACTTTC. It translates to CASSIASSGANVLTF.

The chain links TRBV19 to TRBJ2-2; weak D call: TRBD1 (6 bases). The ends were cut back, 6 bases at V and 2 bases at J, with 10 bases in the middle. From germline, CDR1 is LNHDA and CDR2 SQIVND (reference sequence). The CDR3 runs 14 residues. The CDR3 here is CASRDRTNTGELFF. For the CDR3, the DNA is TGTGCCAGTAGGGACAGAACTAACACCGGGGAGCTGTTTTTT.